Presented here are 6 T cell receptor beta chains from one specimen sequenced in a study of OX40 agonist ivuxolimab in advanced cancers. TCRdb's copy holds only in-frame clones and misses some; the assay was immunoSEQ multiplex PCR. The repertoire holds about 21,000 clones, with about 83% as singletons. Material: CD4+ or CD8+ T cells sorted from blood, obtained in a trial of the OX40 agonist ivuxolimab. The receptors derive from an adult with an advanced solid tumor such as melanoma, head and neck, liver or kidney cancer.

V and J are TRBV6-5 and TRBJ2-5; possible D gene TRBD1, 7 bases. V lost 4 bases, J lost 0 bases, and 12 bases lay in between. Per the germline V gene, CDR1 is MNHEY and CDR2 is SVGAGI. CDR3 length: 15 amino acids. CDR3 sequence: CASSFFRGDQETQYF. In DNA, the CDR3 is TGTGCCAGCAGTTTTTTCAGGGGGGACCAAGAGACCCAGTACTTC.

The chain recombines TRBV27 with TRBJ2-1, with TRBD1 as a possible D gene (5 bases). CDR1 is MNHEY and CDR2 is SMNVEV in the germline V gene (reference sequence). V was pared by 4 bases and J by 5 bases, with 6 bases between. This CDR3 spans 12 amino acids. The chain's CDR3 is CASSSGNNEQFF. CDR3 in DNA: TGTGCCAGCAGTTCAGGGAACAATGAGCAGTTCTTC.

Turning to this clone: A read error may account for a junction end that differs from germline. This chain joins TRBV7-7 and TRBJ2-5; D is undetermined. Germline V lookup: CDR1 SSHAT, CDR2 FNYEAQ (reference sequence). The CDR3 is made up of 13 amino acids. This CDR3 is CASSFGLQETQYF. CDR3 bases: TGTGCTAGCAGCTTTGGCCTTCAAGAGACCCAGTACTTC.

The chain has TRBV10-2 and TRBJ2-7; D not certain. V lost 6 bases to trimming and J lost 2 bases, with 5 bases between them. The CDR3 is 11 residues long. Germline V gene data show CDR1 as WSHSY and CDR2 as SAAADI. The DNA for the CDR3 is TGCGCCAGCAGCCTTACCTACGAGCAGTACTTC. Translating it yields CASSLTYEQYF.

By proportion, this clone is medium-sized. The J gene is TRBJ2-7, the V gene TRBV18; 9 nucleotides match TRBD1. From germline, CDR1 is KGHSH and CDR2 LQKENI. The CDR3 runs to 16 residues. Trimming at V came to 0 bases and at J to 4 bases, leaving 7 bases not matched to a gene. CDR3 sequence: CASSPPRDRDMYEQYF. CDR3 sequence (DNA): TGTGCCAGCTCACCACCGAGGGACAGGGATATGTACGAGCAGTACTTC.

This sequence joins TRBV27 and TRBJ1-2, with a tentative D call TRBD1 (6 bases). V shed 5 bases and J shed 6 bases, with 7 bases lying between them. The CDR3 is made up of 11 amino acids. Germline lookup yields CDR1 MNHEY and CDR2 SMNVEV (reference sequence). The CDR3 nucleotides read TGTGCCAGCAGTGGGGGCCATGGCTACACCTTC. Its translation: CASSGGHGYTF.